This is a list of T cell receptor beta chains from one sample in a study of blood T cell repertoires in COVID-19. This table comes from immunoSEQ multiplex PCR, and its TCRdb copy is limited to in-frame clones, with some not included. The data hold approximately 480,000 clones, with roughly nine tenths observed a single time. Sequencing was carried out using peripheral blood. These receptors all come from a man between 18 and 35 years old with COVID-19, enrolled during active disease. CDR3s include the opening cysteine and the closing phenylalanine or tryptophan. A D gene is named only where the DNA matches it firmly. Not all rows give a size; the values are once, few, many and, for expanded clones, a class.

>TRBJ2-3|NA|TRBV5-1|NA
CASSLELADTQYF
TGCGCCAGCAGCTTGGAGCTAGCAGATACGCAGTATTTT
>TRBJ2-5|NA|TRBV6-5|NA
CASSYSLGSQETQYF
TGTGCCAGCAGTTACTCGCTGGGCAGCCAAGAGACCCAGTACTTC
>TRBJ2-5|NA|TRBV10-1|NA
CASSESPGQETQYF
TGCGCCAGCAGTGAGTCTCCAGGCCAAGAGACCCAGTACTTC
>TRBJ2-7|TRBD1|TRBV20-1|NA
CSASRQGRLSYEQYF
TGCAGTGCTAGTCGACAGGGGCGCCTCTCCTACGAGCAGTACTTC
>TRBJ1-1|NA|TRBV6-5|NA
CASQIGATNTEAFF
TGTGCCAGTCAGATAGGGGCGACGAACACTGAAGCTTTCTTT
>TRBJ2-1|NA|TRBV11-2|NA
CASSSPSTVYEQFF
TGTGCCAGCAGCAGCCCTTCGACTGTATATGAGCAGTTCTTC
>TRBJ2-7|TRBD2|TRBV3-1/TRBV3-2|NA
CASSPGGGRFEQYF
TGTGCCAGCAGCCCGGGGGGAGGCCGGTTCGAGCAGTACTTC
>TRBJ2-1|TRBD1|TRBV14|NA
CASSRNAGTGNNEQFF
TGTGCCAGCAGCCGTAATGCCGGGACAGGGAACAATGAGCAGTTCTTC
>TRBJ1-2|TRBD1|TRBV10-3|NA
CAISPGTGDGYTF
TGTGCCATCAGCCCGGGGACAGGGGATGGCTACACCTTC
>TRBJ2-5|TRBD2|TRBV7-8|NA
CASRIGTSQIQETQYF
TGTGCCAGCAGGATCGGGACTAGTCAGATTCAAGAGACCCAGTACTTC
>TRBJ2-7|NA|TRBV9|NA
CASSPSRGNAYEQYF
TGTGCCAGCAGCCCCAGCCGGGGAAATGCCTACGAGCAGTACTTC
>TRBJ2-7|TRBD2|TRBV19|NA
CASKGLAAYEQYF
TGTGCCAGTAAGGGGCTAGCGGCTTACGAGCAGTACTTC
>TRBJ2-3|NA|TRBV7-9|NA
CASSYEGTSTDTQYF
TGTGCCAGCAGCTATGAAGGGACTAGCACAGATACGCAGTATTTT
>TRBJ1-2|TRBD1|TRBV6-5|NA
CATAQGGTGYYGYTF
TGTGCCACCGCACAGGGAGGGACAGGCTACTATGGCTACACCTTC
>TRBJ1-4|NA|TRBV7-9|once
CASSPRGRGNRTNEKLFF
TGTGCCAGCAGCCCACGAGGAAGGGGGAATCGAACTAATGAAAAACTGTTTTTT
>TRBJ2-5|TRBD2|TRBV7-2|NA
CASSPRTRKTQYF
TGTGCCAGCAGCCCAAGGACTAGAAAGACCCAGTACTTC
>TRBJ2-1|NA|TRBV5-1|once
CASSLGLQRIYNEQFF
TGCGCCAGCAGCTTGGGACTTCAAAGGATCTACAATGAGCAGTTCTTC
>TRBJ2-2|TRBD2|TRBV5-1|once
CASSPASGGTGELFF
TGCGCCAGCAGCCCCGCTAGCGGGGGAACCGGGGAGCTGTTTTTT
>TRBJ2-1|TRBD2|TRBV7-3|NA
CASSLTGGRLNEQFF
TGTGCCAGCAGCTTAACGGGCGGGAGGCTCAATGAGCAGTTCTTC
>TRBJ2-3|TRBD2|TRBV5-1|NA
CASSPRRAGGNTDTQYF
TGCGCCAGCAGCCCCCGCCGGGCGGGGGGGAACACAGATACGCAGTATTTT
>TRBJ1-6|NA|TRBV19|NA
CASSPGESKSPLHF
TGTGCCAGTAGTCCCGGGGAGAGCAAATCACCCCTCCACTTT
>TRBJ1-1|NA|TRBV27|few
CASSSGMANTEAFF
TGTGCCAGCAGTTCGGGAATGGCGAACACTGAAGCTTTCTTT
>TRBJ2-6|TRBD1|TRBV2|NA
CATSSGTGVNVLTF
TGTGCCACCTCGTCCGGGACAGGTGTCAACGTCCTGACTTTC
>TRBJ2-1|NA|TRBV25-1|NA
CASSDPSADNEQFF
TGTGCCAGCAGTGACCCTAGCGCCGACAATGAGCAGTTCTTC
>TRBJ2-3|TRBD2|TRBV29-1|NA
CSVEVEGTRRGFTDTQYF
TGCAGCGTTGAAGTAGAAGGGACTAGGCGGGGGTTCACAGATACGCAGTATTTT
>TRBJ1-2|NA|TRBV13|NA
CASSSGRGPSGFGGYTF
TGTGCCAGCAGCTCCGGACGAGGACCCTCGGGGTTTGGTGGCTACACCTTC
>TRBJ2-3|TRBD2|TRBV30|NA
CAWSVGTGGTDTQYF
TGTGCCTGGAGTGTAGGGACGGGAGGGACAGATACGCAGTATTTT
>TRBJ2-7|TRBD1|TRBV11-3|NA
CASSLEVQGAQYF
TGTGCCAGCAGCTTAGAGGTACAGGGGGCGCAGTACTTC
>TRBJ2-3|TRBD2|TRBV7-8|NA
CASSLPWEGGPGDTQYF
TGTGCCAGCAGCTTACCGTGGGAGGGAGGGCCTGGAGATACGCAGTATTTT
>TRBJ2-1|TRBD2|TRBV24-1|NA
CATSDPGLAGGDEQFF
TGTGCCACCAGTGACCCGGGACTAGCGGGGGGGGATGAGCAGTTCTTC
>TRBJ2-5|NA|TRBV7-9|NA
CASSTGNEETQYF
TGTGCCAGCAGCACCGGGAATGAAGAGACCCAGTACTTC
>TRBJ1-6|NA|TRBV9|NA
CASSVGGVGYSPLHF
TGTGCCAGCAGCGTAGGGGGGGTAGGCTATTCACCCCTCCACTTT
>TRBJ2-7|TRBD2|TRBV4-1|once
CASRVGTSASYEQYF
TGCGCCAGCAGGGTCGGGACTAGCGCCTCCTACGAGCAGTACTTC
>TRBJ1-2|NA|TRBV11-3|NA
CASSWGEYGYTF
TGTGCCAGCAGCTGGGGGGAGTATGGCTACACCTTC
>TRBJ2-2|NA|TRBV4-2|few
CASSQLRNQRGASNTGELFF
TGTGCCAGCAGCCAACTCCGAAATCAGCGTGGAGCGAGCAACACCGGGGAGCTGTTTTTT
>TRBJ2-7|TRBD2|TRBV6-5|NA
CASSQREGHLEQYF
TGTGCCAGCAGTCAGCGGGAGGGCCATCTCGAGCAGTACTTC
>TRBJ1-3|NA|TRBV7-9|NA
CASSFGGLRNTIYF
TGTGCCAGCAGCTTCGGAGGGTTGAGAAACACCATATATTTT
>TRBJ2-7|TRBD1|TRBV5-4|few
CASSLGQGLQGREQYF
TGTGCCAGCAGCCTAGGACAGGGTCTACAAGGACGGGAGCAGTACTTC
>TRBJ2-3|NA|TRBV6-6|NA
CASSPRDTDTQYF
TGTGCCAGCAGTCCACGGGACACAGATACGCAGTATTTT
>TRBJ1-5|NA|TRBV3-1/TRBV3-2|NA
CASSQSQGGSNQPQHF
TGTGCCAGCAGCCAGTCACAGGGAGGGAGCAATCAGCCCCAGCATTTT
>TRBJ1-1|TRBD1|TRBV5-5|NA
CASSIPQGASEAFF
TGTGCCAGCAGCATCCCTCAGGGGGCCTCTGAAGCTTTCTTT
>TRBJ2-1|TRBD2|TRBV18|NA
CASSPQAGGLNEQFF
TGTGCCAGCTCCCCTCAAGCGGGAGGCCTCAATGAGCAGTTCTTC
>TRBJ1-1|TRBD1|TRBV11-2|NA
CASSFQGAAEAFF
TGTGCCAGCAGCTTTCAGGGGGCGGCTGAAGCTTTCTTT
>TRBJ2-3|TRBD2|TRBV5-6|NA
CASRQVGTSGSTDTQYF
TGTGCCAGCAGACAGGTCGGGACTAGCGGGAGCACAGATACGCAGTATTTT
>TRBJ2-5|NA|TRBV12-5|NA
CASAPFGETQYF
TGTGCTAGTGCCCCATTCGGAGAGACCCAGTACTTC
>TRBJ2-7|NA|TRBV12-5|NA
CASGLVQQKYEQYF
TGTGCTAGTGGTTTGGTCCAACAGAAGTACGAGCAGTACTTC
>TRBJ2-3|TRBD2|TRBV3-1/TRBV3-2|NA
CASSPQTSGTYTQYF
TGTGCCAGCAGCCCACAGACTAGCGGGACTTATACGCAGTATTTT